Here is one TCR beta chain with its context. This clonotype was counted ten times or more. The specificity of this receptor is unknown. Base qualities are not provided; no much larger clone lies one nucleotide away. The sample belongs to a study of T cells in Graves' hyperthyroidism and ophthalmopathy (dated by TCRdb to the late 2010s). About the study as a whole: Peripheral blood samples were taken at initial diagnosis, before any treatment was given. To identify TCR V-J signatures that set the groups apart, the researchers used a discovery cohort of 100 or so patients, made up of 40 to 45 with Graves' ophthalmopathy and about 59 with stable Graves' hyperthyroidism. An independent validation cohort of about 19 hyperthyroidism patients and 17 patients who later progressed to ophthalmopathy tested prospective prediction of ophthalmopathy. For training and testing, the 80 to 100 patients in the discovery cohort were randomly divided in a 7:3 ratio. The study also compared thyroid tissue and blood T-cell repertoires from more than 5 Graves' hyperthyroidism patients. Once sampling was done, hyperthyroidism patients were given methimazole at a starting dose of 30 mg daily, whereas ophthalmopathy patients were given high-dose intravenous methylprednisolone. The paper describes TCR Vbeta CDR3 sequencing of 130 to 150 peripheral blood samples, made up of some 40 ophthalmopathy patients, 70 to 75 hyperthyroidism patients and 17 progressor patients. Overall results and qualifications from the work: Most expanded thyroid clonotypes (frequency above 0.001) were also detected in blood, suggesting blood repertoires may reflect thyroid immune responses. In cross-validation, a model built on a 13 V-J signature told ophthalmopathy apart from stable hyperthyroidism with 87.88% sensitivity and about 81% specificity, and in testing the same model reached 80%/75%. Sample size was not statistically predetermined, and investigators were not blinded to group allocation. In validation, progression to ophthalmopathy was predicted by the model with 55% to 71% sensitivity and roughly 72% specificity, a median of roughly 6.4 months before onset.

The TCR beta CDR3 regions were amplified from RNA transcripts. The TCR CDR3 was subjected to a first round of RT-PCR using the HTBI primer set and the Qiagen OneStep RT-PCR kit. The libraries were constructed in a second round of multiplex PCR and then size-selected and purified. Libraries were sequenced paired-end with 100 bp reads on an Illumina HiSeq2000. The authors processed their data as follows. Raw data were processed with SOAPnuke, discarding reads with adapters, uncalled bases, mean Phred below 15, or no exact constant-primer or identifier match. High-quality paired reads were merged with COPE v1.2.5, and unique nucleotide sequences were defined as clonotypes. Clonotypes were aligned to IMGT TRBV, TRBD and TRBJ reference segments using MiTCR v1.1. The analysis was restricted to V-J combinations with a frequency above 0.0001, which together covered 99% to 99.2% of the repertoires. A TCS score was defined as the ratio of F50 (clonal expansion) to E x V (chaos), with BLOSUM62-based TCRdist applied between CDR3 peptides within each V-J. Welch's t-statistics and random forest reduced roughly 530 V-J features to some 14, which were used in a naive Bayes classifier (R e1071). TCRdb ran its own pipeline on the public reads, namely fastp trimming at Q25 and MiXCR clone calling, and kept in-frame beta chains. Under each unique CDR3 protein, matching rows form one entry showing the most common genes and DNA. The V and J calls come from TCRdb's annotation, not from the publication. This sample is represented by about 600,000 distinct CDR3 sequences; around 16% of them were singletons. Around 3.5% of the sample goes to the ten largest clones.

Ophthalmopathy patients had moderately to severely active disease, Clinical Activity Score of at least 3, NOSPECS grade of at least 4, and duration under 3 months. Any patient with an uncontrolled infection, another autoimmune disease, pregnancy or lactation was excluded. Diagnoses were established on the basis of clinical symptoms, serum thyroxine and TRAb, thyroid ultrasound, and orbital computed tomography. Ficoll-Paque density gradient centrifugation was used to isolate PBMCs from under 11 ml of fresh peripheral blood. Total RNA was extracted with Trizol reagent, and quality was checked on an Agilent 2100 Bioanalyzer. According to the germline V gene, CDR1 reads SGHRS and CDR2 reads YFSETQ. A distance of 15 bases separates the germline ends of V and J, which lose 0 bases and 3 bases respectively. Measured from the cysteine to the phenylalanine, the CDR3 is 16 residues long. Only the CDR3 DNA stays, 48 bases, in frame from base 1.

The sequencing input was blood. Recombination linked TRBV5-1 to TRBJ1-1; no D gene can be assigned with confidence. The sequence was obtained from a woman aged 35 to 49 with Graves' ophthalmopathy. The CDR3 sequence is CASSLARRVEDTEAFF. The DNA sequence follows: TGCGCCAGCAGCTTGGCGCGACGGGTCGAGGACACTGAAGCTTTCTTT. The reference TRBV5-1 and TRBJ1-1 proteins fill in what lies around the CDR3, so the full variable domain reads KAGVTQTPRYLIKTRGQQVTLSCSPISGHRSVSWYQQTPGQGLQFLFEYFSETQRNKGNFPGRFSGRQFSNSRSEMNVSTLELGDSALYLCASSLARRVEDTEAFFGQGTRLTVV.